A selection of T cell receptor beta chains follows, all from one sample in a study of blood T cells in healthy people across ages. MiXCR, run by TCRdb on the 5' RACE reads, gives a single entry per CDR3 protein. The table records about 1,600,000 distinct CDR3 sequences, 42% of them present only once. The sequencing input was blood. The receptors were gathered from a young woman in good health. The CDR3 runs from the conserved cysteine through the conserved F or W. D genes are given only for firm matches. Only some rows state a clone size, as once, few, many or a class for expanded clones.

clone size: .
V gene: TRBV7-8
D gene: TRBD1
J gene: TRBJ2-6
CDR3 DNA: TGTGCCAGCAGCGTCACCCTAGGGACAGGGGCCTACTCTGGGGCCAACGTCCTGACTTTC
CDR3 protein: CASSVTLGTGAYSGANVLTF

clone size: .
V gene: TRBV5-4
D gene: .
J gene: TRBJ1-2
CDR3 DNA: TGTGCCAGCAGCTTGGGATGGTATACTAACTATGGCTACACCTTC
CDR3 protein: CASSLGWYTNYGYTF

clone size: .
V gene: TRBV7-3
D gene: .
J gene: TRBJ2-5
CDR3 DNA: TGTGCCAGCAGCTCCGGACATCCCGACTACAATGAGCAGTACTTC
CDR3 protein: CASSSGHPDYNEQYF

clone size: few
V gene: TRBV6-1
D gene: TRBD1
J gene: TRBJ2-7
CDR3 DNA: TGTGCCAGCAAGGTCGGGACAGGGAGCTACGAGCAGTACTTC
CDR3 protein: CASKVGTGSYEQYF

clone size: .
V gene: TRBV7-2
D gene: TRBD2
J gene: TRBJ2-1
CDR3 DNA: TGTGCCTGCAGCTTAGTCGGGGAGGGCCCAGGCAATGTGCAGTTCTTC
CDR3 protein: CACSLVGEGPGNVQFF

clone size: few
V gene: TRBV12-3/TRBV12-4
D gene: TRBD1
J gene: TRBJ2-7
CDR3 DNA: TGTGCCAGCACCCCAGGGACAGGGGAAGTCTACGAGCAGTACTTC
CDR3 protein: CASTPGTGEVYEQYF

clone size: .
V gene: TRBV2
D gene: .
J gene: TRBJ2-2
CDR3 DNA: TGTGCCAGCGGGCGGCAGAACACCGGGGAGCTGTTTTTT
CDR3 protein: CASGRQNTGELFF

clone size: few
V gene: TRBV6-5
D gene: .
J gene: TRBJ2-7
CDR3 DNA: TGTGCCAGCAGTTATGGGATTCTTTACGAGCAGTACTTC
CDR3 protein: CASSYGILYEQYF

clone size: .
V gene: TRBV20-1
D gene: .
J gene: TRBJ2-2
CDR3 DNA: TGCAGCAACACCCCATTGTACACCGGGGAGCTGTTTTTT
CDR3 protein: CSNTPLYTGELFF

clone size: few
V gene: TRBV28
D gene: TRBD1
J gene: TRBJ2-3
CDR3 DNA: TGTGCCAGCAGACAGACAGGGGGATCGGATACGCAGTATTTT
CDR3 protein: CASRQTGGSDTQYF

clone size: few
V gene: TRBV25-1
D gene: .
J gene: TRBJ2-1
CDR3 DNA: TGTGCCAGCAGTGAACGGGCGGGGTCCTACAATGAGCAGTTCTTC
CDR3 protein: CASSERAGSYNEQFF

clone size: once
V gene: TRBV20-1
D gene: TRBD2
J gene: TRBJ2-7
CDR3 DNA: TGCAGTGCTAGAGACGTAGCGGGGGTCTTAAGGAATGAGCAGTACTTC
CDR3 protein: CSARDVAGVLRNEQYF

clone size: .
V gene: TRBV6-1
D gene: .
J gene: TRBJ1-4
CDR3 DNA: TGTGCCAGCAGTGCTTGGGACGGGCGGGATGAAAAACTGTTTTTT
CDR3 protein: CASSAWDGRDEKLFF

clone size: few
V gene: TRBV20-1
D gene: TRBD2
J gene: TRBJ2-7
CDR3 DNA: TGCAGTGCTAGAGAATGGACTAGCGGATACGAGCAGTACTTC
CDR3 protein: CSAREWTSGYEQYF

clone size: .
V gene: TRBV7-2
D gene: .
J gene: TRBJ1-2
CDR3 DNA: TGTGCCAGCAGCTTCTTTCAGGGTTCGAACTATGGCTACACCTTC
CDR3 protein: CASSFFQGSNYGYTF

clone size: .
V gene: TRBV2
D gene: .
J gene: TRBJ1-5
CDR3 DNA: TGTGCCAGCAGTGAAAGGCAGTTAAATCAGCCCCAGCATTTT
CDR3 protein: CASSERQLNQPQHF

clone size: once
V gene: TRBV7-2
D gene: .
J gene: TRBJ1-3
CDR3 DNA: TGTGCCAGCAGCTCCCAGAACTCTGGAAACACCATATATTTT
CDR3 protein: CASSSQNSGNTIYF

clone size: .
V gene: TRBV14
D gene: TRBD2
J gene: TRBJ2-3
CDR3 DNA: TGTGCCAGCAGCCAAGAACGGCCCCGGGGGCTAGCGGGAGTGGACCGACCCACAGATACGCAGTATTTT
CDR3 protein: CASSQERPRGLAGVDRPTDTQYF

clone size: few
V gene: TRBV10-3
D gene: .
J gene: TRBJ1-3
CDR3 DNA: TGTGCCATCAGTGGTGGAAACACCATATATTTT
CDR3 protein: CAISGGNTIYF

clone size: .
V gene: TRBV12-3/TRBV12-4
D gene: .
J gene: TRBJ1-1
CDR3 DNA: TGTGCCAGCAGTTTTTTCGGTGGGAAAGCTTTCTTT
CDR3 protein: CASSFFGGKAFF

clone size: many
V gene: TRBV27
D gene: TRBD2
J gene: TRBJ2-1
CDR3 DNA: TGTGCCAGCAGTTATACATCGACTAGCGGTAATGGGCAGTTCTTC
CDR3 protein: CASSYTSTSGNGQFF

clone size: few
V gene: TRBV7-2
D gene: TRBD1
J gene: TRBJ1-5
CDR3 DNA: TGTGCCAGCAGCTTTGAGGGGGCGTATCAGCCCCAGCATTTT
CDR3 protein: CASSFEGAYQPQHF

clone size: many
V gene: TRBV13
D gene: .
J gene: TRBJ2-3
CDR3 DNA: TGTGCCAGCAGCTTAGGGGCGGAAAATGTGGATACGCAGTATTTT
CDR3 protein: CASSLGAENVDTQYF

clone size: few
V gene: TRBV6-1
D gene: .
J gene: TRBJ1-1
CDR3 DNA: TGTGCAGGATACTCGTGGGGTGAAGCTTTCTTT
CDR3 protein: CAGYSWGEAFF

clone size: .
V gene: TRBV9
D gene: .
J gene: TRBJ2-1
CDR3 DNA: TGTGCCAGCAGCGTAATTCCCATAGGTTACGATGAGCAGTTCTTC
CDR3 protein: CASSVIPIGYDEQFF

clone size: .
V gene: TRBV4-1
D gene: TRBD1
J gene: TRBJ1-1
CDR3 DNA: TGCGCCAGCAGCCAAGCCCCGGGACAGGCGAACACTGAAGCTTTCTTT
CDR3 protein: CASSQAPGQANTEAFF

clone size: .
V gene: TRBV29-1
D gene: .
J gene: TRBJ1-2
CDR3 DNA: TGCAGCGTTACCCCACTGGGAGATACGCAGTATGGCTACACCTTC
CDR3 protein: CSVTPLGDTQYGYTF

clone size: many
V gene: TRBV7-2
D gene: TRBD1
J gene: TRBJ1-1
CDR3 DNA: TGTGCCAGCAGCCCTCGGACAGGAGGAAACACTGAAGCTTTCTTT
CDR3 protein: CASSPRTGGNTEAFF

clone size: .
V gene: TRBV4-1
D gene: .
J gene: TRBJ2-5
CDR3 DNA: TGCGCCAGCAAGTCTAGTAACCAAGCCAAGCAGTACTTC
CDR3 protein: CASKSSNQAKQYF

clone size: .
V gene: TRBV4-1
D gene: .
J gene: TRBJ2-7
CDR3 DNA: TGCGCCAGCAGCCTCGCCGCGGACAGCGGTGTCGAGCAGTACTTC
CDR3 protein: CASSLAADSGVEQYF

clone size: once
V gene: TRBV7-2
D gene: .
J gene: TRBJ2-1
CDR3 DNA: TGTGCCAGCAGCTTAGAATCGGTGCGTACGGGGTCCAGGATCAATGAGCAGTTCTTC
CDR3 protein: CASSLESVRTGSRINEQFF

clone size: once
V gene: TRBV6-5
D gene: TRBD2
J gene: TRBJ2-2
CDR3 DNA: TGTGCCAGCAGCCCTAGCGGGAGGGCCCCCGGGGAGCTGTTTTTT
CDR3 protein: CASSPSGRAPGELFF

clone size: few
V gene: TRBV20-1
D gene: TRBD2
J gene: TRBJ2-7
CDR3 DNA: TGCAGTGCGGGCAACCCTCGGGGGACTATCCTTGACGAGCAGTACTTC
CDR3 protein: CSAGNPRGTILDEQYF

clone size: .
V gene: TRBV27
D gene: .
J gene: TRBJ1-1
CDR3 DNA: TGTGCCAGCAGCCGTACTACAGCGAACACTGAAGCTTTCTTT
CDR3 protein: CASSRTTANTEAFF

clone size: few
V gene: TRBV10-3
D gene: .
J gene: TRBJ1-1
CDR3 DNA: TGTGCCATCAGTGAGTCTGGGACGGCTTTGGGCACTGAAGCTTTCTTT
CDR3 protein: CAISESGTALGTEAFF

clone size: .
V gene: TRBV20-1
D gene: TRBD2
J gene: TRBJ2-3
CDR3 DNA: TGCAGTAGGGGACTAGCGAACACAGATACGCAGTATTTT
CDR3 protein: CSRGLANTDTQYF

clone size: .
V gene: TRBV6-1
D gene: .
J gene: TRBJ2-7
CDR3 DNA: TGTGCCAGCAGTGCCGGCGGGGTGTATCTCTCCTACGAGCAGTACTTC
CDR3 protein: CASSAGGVYLSYEQYF

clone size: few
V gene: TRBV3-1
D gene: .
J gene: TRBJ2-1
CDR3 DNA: TGTGCCAGCAGCCAAACTAGGAATGAGCAGTTCTTC
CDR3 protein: CASSQTRNEQFF

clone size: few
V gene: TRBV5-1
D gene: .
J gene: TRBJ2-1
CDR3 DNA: TGCGCCAGCAGGATAGTGACGGAGTCCTATGAGCAGTTCTTC
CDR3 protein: CASRIVTESYEQFF

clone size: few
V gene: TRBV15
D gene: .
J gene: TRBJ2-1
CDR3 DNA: TGTGCCACCAGCAGAGGACAGGACTACAATGAGCAGTTCTTC
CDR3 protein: CATSRGQDYNEQFF

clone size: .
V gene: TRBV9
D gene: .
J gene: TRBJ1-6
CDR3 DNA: TGTGCCAGCAGCGTAGGAGGGGATCCCCTCCACTTT
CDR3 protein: CASSVGGDPLHF

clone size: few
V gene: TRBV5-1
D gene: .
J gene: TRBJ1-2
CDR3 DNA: TGCGCCAGCAGCATTACTTCCGGGGCCTATGGCTACACCTTC
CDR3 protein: CASSITSGAYGYTF

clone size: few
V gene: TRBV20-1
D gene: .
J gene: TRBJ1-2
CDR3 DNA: TGCAGTGCTAGAGATCGCGCAGGGAAATATGGCTACACCTTC
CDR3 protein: CSARDRAGKYGYTF

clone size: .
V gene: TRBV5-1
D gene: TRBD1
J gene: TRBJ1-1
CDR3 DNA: TGCGCCAGCAGCTTGGATGGGACAGGGGAGACTGAAGCTTTCTTT
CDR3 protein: CASSLDGTGETEAFF

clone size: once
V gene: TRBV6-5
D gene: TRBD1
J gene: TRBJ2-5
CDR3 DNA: TGTGCCAGCAGTTACGGGACAGGGGAACAAGAGACCCAGTACTTC
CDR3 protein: CASSYGTGEQETQYF

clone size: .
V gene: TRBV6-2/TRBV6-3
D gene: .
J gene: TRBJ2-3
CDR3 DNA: TGTGCCAGCAGTCTTCCGGACAGCACAGATACGCAGTATTTT
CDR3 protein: CASSLPDSTDTQYF

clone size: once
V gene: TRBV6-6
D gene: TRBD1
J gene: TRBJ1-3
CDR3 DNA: TGTGCCAGCAGTCCGAAAGGGGGCTATGGAAACACCATATATTTT
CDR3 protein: CASSPKGGYGNTIYF

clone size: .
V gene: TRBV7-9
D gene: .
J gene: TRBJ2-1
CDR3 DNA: TGTGCCAGCAGCTTAGGGGTAGGCGGAGGGCGATTTGAGCAGTTCTTC
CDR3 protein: CASSLGVGGGRFEQFF

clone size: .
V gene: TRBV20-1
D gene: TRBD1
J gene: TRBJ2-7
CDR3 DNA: TGCAGTGCTACCCCGAGACAGGGAACTTCCTACGAGCAGTACTTC
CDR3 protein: CSATPRQGTSYEQYF

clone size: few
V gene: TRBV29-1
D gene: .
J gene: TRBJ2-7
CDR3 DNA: TGCAGCGTTGTAGCGGACCCTTCCTACGAGCAGTACTTC
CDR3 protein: CSVVADPSYEQYF